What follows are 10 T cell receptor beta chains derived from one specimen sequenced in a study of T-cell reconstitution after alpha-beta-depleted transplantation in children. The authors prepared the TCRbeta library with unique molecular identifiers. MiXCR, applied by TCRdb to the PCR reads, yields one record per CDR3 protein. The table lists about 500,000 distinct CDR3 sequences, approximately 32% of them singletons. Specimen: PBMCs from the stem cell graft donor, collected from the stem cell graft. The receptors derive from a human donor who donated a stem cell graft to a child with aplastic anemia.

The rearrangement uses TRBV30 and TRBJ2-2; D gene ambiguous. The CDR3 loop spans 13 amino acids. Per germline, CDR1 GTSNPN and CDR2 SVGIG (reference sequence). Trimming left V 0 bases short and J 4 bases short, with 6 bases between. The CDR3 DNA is TGTGCCTGGAGTGTAATGGGCACCGGGGAGCTGTTTTTT. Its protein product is CAWSVMGTGELFF.

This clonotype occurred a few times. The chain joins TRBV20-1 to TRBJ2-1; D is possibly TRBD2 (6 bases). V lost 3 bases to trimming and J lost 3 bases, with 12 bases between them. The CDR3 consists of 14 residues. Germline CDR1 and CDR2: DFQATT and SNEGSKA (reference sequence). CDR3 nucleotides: TGCAGTGCTAGTACGGGAGAACTCTACAATGAGCAGTTCTTC. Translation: CSASTGELYNEQFF.

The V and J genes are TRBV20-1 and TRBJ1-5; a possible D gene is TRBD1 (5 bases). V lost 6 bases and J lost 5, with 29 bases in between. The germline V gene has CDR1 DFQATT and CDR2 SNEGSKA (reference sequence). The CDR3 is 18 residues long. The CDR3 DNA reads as TGCAGTGCCCCGCTGGATTCCGGGACTCATGGCGGGTATCAGCCCCAGCATTTT. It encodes CSAPLDSGTHGGYQPQHF.

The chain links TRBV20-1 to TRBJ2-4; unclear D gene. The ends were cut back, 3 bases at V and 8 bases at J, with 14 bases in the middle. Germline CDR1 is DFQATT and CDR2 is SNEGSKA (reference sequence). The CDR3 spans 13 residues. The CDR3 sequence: CSASIGQGDIQYF. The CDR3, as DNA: TGCAGTGCTAGTATAGGGCAAGGCGACATTCAGTACTTC.

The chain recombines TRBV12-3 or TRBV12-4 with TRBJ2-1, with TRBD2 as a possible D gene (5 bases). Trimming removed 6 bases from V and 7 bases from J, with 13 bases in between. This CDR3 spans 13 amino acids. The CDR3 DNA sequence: TGTGCCAGCAGCCAGCGGAGGCGGAATGAGCAGTTCTTC. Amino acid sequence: CASSQRRRNEQFF.

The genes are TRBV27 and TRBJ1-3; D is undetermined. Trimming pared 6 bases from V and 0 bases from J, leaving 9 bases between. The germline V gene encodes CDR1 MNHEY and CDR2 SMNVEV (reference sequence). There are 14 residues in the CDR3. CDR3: CASSPMGSGNTIYF. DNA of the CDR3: TGTGCCAGCAGCCCCATGGGCTCTGGAAACACCATATATTTT.

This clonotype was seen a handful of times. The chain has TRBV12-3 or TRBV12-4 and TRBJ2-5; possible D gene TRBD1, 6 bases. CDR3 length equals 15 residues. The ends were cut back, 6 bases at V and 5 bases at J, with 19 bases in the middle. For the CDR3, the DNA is TGTGCCAGCAGCCTACCCCAGGGGCGCGCGGAGACCCAGTACTTC. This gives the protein CASSLPQGRAETQYF.

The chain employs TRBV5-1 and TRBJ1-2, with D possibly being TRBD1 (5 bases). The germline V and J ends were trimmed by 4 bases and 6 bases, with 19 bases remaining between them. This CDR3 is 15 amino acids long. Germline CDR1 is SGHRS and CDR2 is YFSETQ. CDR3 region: CASSVGRTFGHGYTF. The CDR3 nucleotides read TGCGCCAGCAGCGTGGGACGGACCTTCGGCCATGGCTACACCTTC.

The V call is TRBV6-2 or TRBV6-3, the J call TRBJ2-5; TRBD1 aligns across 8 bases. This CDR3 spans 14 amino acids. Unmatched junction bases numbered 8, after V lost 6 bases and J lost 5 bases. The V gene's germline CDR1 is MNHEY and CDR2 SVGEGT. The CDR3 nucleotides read TGTGCCAGCAGCGCCGGACAGGGCTTCGAGACCCAGTACTTC. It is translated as CASSAGQGFETQYF.

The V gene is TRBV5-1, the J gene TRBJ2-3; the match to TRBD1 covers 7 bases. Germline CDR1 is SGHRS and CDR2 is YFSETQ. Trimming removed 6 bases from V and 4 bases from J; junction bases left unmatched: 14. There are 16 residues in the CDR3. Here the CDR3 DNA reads TGCGCCAGCACCCTTGGCGTGCGAGGGGGCCCAGATACGCAGTATTTT. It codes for CASTLGVRGGPDTQYF.